This T cell receptor (beta chain) emerged from a study of blood T cell repertoires in COVID-19. Germline CDR1 reads WNHNN; CDR2 reads SYGVQD (reference sequence). The CDR3 is made up of 15 amino acids. The J segment lost 4 bases and the V segment lost 0 bases, leaving 5 bases of the junction unmatched. Produced via immunoSEQ multiplex PCR; TCRdb's table is partial and in-frame only. The sample lists approximately 350,000 clones; about nine tenths were seen once. Seattle patients were enrolled during active infection and followed longitudinally. The specimen sequenced was peripheral blood. The sequence derives from a woman aged 50 to 60 with COVID-19, enrolled during active disease. The rearrangement uses TRBV10-1 and TRBJ1-2; 7 bases are shared with TRBD1. CDR3 nucleotides: TGCGCCAGCAGTGAGTCGACAGGGCCAGGCTATGGCTACACCTTC. Its protein product is CASSESTGPGYGYTF.